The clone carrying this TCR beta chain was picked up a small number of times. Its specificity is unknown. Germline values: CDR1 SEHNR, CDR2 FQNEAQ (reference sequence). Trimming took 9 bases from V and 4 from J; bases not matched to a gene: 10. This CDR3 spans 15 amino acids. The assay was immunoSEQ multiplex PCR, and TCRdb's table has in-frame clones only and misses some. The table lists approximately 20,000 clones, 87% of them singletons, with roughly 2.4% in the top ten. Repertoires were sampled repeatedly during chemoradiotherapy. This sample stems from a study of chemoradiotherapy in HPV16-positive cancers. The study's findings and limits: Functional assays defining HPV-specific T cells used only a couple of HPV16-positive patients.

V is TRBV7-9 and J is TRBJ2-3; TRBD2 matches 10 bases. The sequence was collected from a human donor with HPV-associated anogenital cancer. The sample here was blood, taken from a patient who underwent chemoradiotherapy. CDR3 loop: CASRTSGYLPDTQYF. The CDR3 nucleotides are TGTGCCAGTAGGACTAGCGGCTATCTACCAGATACGCAGTATTTT.